One and the same sample provided the 30 T cell receptor beta chains below, sequenced in a study of CD8 T cells in Susac syndrome. An input of about 0.5 to 1 ug of RNA was subjected to reverse transcription using random hexamers. TCRdb re-analysed the immunoSEQ multiplex PCR reads in MiXCR, keeping a single row per CDR3 protein. The repertoire holds 100,000 to 150,000 distinct CDR3 sequences, with 75% to 90% as singletons. Sequencing used CD8+ T cells from PBMCs. These receptors were obtained from a human donor with multiple sclerosis.

This clonotype was found a few times. This chain connects TRBV19 to TRBJ1-4, with no clear D. This CDR3 comprises 16 residues. Germline values: CDR1 LNHDA, CDR2 SQIVND (reference sequence). V lost 4 bases and J 8 bases, leaving 20 bases between the germline ends. Written as DNA, the CDR3 is TGTGCCAGTAGTACCAGCTCCGGCAAGGGTTCAGAAAAACTGTTTTTT. This codes for CASSTSSGKGSEKLFF.

This clonotype has just a few counts. V and J are TRBV3-1 and TRBJ1-2; no definite D call. The CDR3 is made up of 14 amino acids. Trimming took off 1 base at V and 3 bases at J, with 9 bases between the two ends. Germline loops: CDR1 LGHDT, CDR2 YNNKEL (reference sequence). The CDR3 spells CASSQVGSYYGYTF. The CDR3 region has the DNA TGTGCCAGCAGCCAAGTGGGAAGCTACTATGGCTACACCTTC.

This clonotype came up a few times. V gene TRBV18 combines with J gene TRBJ1-4, with TRBD1 identical over 8 bases. The CDR3 has 17 residues. The V and J ends lost 3 bases and 4 bases, in that order; junction bases with no gene match: 10. The germline V gene encodes CDR1 KGHSH and CDR2 LQKENI. CDR3 loop: CASSPDRGDLFNEKLFF. In nucleotides, the CDR3 is TGTGCCAGCTCACCCGACAGGGGCGACTTGTTTAATGAAAAACTGTTTTTT.

This chain links TRBV20-1 with TRBJ1-2, with TRBD1 matching over 8 bases. CDR3 length: 12 residues. The J segment lost 7 bases and the V segment lost 2 bases, leaving 3 bases of the junction unmatched. CDR1 is DFQATT, CDR2 SNEGSKA, per germline (reference sequence). The DNA of the CDR3 is TGCAGTGCTAGACAGGGGGCGCGTGGCTACACCTTC. It specifies CSARQGARGYTF.

The chain combines TRBV19 with TRBJ2-3; the match to TRBD2 covers 9 bases. The CDR3 totals 15 residues. The junction had 7 bases not matched to a gene; V was cut back by 3 bases and J by 6 bases. The germline V gene has CDR1 LNHDA and CDR2 SQIVND (reference sequence). The chain's CDR3 is CASSMQLAGDDTQYF. In DNA, the CDR3 is TGTGCCAGTAGTATGCAACTAGCGGGCGATGATACGCAGTATTTT.

The rearrangement links TRBV7-6 to TRBJ1-1; 7 bases map to TRBD1. The CDR3 totals 15 residues. V trimming: 6 bases; J trimming: 6 bases; junction bases outside the gene matches: 13. Germline assignment: CDR1 SGHVS and CDR2 FNYEAQ. The DNA of the CDR3 is TGTGCCAGCAGTCATGGACAGGCGATGTTCCCTGAAGCTTTCTTT. This translates into CASSHGQAMFPEAFF.

The rearrangement uses TRBV3-1 and TRBJ1-2; D unclear. The CDR3 is 11 amino acids. Germline CDR1 reads LGHDT; CDR2 reads YNNKEL (reference sequence). V lost 2 bases to trimming and J lost 6 bases, with 4 bases between them. The CDR3 nucleotides read TGTGCCAGCAGCCAATACAATGGCTACACCTTC. Translation gives CASSQYNGYTF.

The chain has TRBV20-1 and TRBJ2-1, with D perhaps TRBD1 (5 bases). Germline assignment: CDR1 DFQATT and CDR2 SNEGSKA (reference sequence). The CDR3 contains 14 residues. V was pared by 1 base and J by 2 bases, with 9 bases between. The CDR3 is CSARGQGPYNEQFF. CDR3 nucleotides: TGCAGTGCTAGAGGGCAGGGTCCCTACAATGAGCAGTTCTTC.

The rearrangement uses TRBV27 and TRBJ1-5, with D possibly TRBD1 on 5 matching bases. The germline V and J ends were trimmed by 7 bases and 4 bases, with 14 bases remaining between them. Per the germline V gene, CDR1 is MNHEY and CDR2 is SMNVEV (reference sequence). This CDR3 has 14 residues. CDR3 sequence (DNA): TGTGCCAGCAACCCCATCGGGGGGAATCAGCCCCAGCATTTT. Amino acids: CASNPIGGNQPQHF.

The rearrangement joins TRBV12-3 or TRBV12-4 to TRBJ2-7; D may be TRBD1 (6 bases). This CDR3 comprises 12 residues. Trimming left V 5 bases short and J 6 bases short, with 11 bases between. The CDR3 bases are TGTGCCAGCAGTAACCGGGACACCGAGCAGTACTTC. This translates into CASSNRDTEQYF.

The chain links TRBV19 to TRBJ1-2, with D possibly TRBD1 on 5 matching bases. V lost 4 bases, J lost 0 bases, and 15 bases lay in between. The CDR3 has 16 amino acids. Germline CDR1 is LNHDA and CDR2 is SQIVND (reference sequence). CDR3 in amino acids: CASSREAGLSNYGYTF. CDR3 sequence (DNA): TGTGCCAGTAGTAGGGAGGCAGGGTTATCTAACTATGGCTACACCTTC.

This rearrangement joins TRBV27 to TRBJ2-1; 7 bases line up with TRBD1. V lost 2 bases to trimming and J lost 7 bases; unmatched junction nucleotides: 8. This CDR3 region has 15 residues. Germline loops: CDR1 MNHEY, CDR2 SMNVEV (reference sequence). This chain's CDR3 is CASSLNPGTENEQFF. The CDR3 DNA reads TGTGCCAGCAGTTTAAACCCCGGGACAGAGAATGAGCAGTTCTTC.

The rearrangement joins TRBV30 to TRBJ1-4; 8 bases match TRBD1. Germline loops: CDR1 GTSNPN, CDR2 SVGIG (reference sequence). The CDR3 covers 16 residues. J lost 7 bases, V lost 8 bases, and 18 bases had no gene match. CDR3 sequence: CAGHSRKSGQAEKLFF. CDR3 in DNA: TGTGCCGGGCATTCGAGGAAATCGGGACAGGCTGAAAAACTGTTTTTT.

In regard to this clonotype: Sequence at one end of the junction differs from germline and may be a read error. The chain couples TRBV7-9 to TRBJ1-2; 9 nucleotides match TRBD1. Germline V gene data show CDR1 as SEHNR and CDR2 as FQNEAQ (reference sequence). This CDR3 spans 15 amino acids. CDR3 protein: CASSLGTGELYGHTF. The CDR3 DNA is TGTGCCAGCAGCTTAGGGACAGGGGAGCTCTATGGCCACACCTTC.

V is TRBV29-1 and J is TRBJ1-1, with TRBD1 as a possible D gene (5 bases). V was cut by 4 bases and J by 1 base, with 7 bases left in between. This CDR3 has 12 amino acids. Germline values: CDR1 SQVTM, CDR2 ANQGSEA. The CDR3 DNA follows: TGCAGCGTTGTTGGGGGGAACACTGAAGCTTTCTTT. This sequence encodes CSVVGGNTEAFF.

This chain connects TRBV20-1 to TRBJ2-1; 10 nucleotides match TRBD2. Germline V gene sequence: CDR1 DFQATT, CDR2 SNEGSKA (reference sequence). The CDR3 runs to 15 residues. V trimming: 0 bases; J trimming: 7 bases; junction bases outside the gene matches: 6. CDR3 sequence (DNA): TGCAGTGCTAGAGATCTAGCGGGAGAGTTTAATGAGCAGTTCTTC. Translation gives CSARDLAGEFNEQFF.

CDR3 sequence: CASTLGNQPQHF. CDR3 nucleotides: TGTGCCAGTACGTTGGGTAATCAGCCCCAGCATTTT. This chain links TRBV19 with TRBJ1-5; no clear D gene. The V and J ends lost 7 bases and 4 bases respectively, with 8 bases between them. The length of the CDR3 is 12 residues. Germline V gene lookup returns CDR1 LNHDA and CDR2 SQIVND (reference sequence).

The rearrangement uses TRBV6-2 or TRBV6-3 and TRBJ1-5; D is uncertain. Germline V gene sequence: CDR1 MNHEY, CDR2 SVGEGT. The CDR3 sequence is 14 residues long. V lost 8 bases, J lost 4 bases, and 15 bases lay in between. The CDR3 is CASWTDGINQPQHF. CDR3 sequence (DNA): TGTGCCAGCTGGACGGACGGAATAAATCAGCCCCAGCATTTT.

There are a few counts of this clonotype. The chain couples TRBV4-3 to TRBJ2-1; TRBD2 matches at 11 bases. The CDR3 length is 14 residues. After removal of 6 bases from V and 3 bases from J, the junction contained 1 base not matched to a gene. Germline CDR1 is LGHNA and CDR2 is YSLEER. CDR3 protein: CASSSGRDYNEQFF. The CDR3 DNA reads TGCGCCAGCAGTAGCGGGAGGGACTACAATGAGCAGTTCTTC.

The chain employs TRBV5-1 and TRBJ1-5, with D possibly TRBD1 on 6 matching bases. The germline CDR1 and CDR2 sequences are SGHRS and YFSETQ. The CDR3 totals 18 residues. The germline V and J ends were trimmed by 2 bases and 0 bases, with 18 bases remaining between them. The CDR3 loop reads CASSFDRPGTPSNQPQHF. The CDR3, as DNA: TGCGCCAGCAGCTTTGACAGGCCGGGGACGCCTAGCAATCAGCCCCAGCATTTT. Full variable domain (rest looked up from reference TRBV5-1 and TRBJ1-5): KAGVTQTPRYLIKTRGQQVTLSCSPISGHRSVSWYQQTPGQGLQFLFEYFSETQRNKGNFPGRFSGRQFSNSRSEMNVSTLELGDSALYLCASSFDRPGTPSNQPQHFGDGTRLSIL.

This clonotype was seen once. J is TRBJ2-6 and V is TRBV5-1; D unclear. V lost 7 bases, J lost 0 bases, and 5 bases lay in between. Germline V gene lookup returns CDR1 SGHRS and CDR2 YFSETQ. The CDR3 sequence is 13 residues long. The CDR3 loop is CASGSSGANVLTF. CDR3 coding DNA: TGCGCCAGCGGCAGCTCTGGGGCCAACGTCCTGACTTTC.

The rearrangement joins TRBV28 to TRBJ2-7; 7 positions match TRBD1. The CDR3 has 14 amino acids. V gave up 5 bases and J gave up 3 bases; unmatched junction bases: 7. The V gene's germline CDR1 is MDHEN and CDR2 SYDVKM. CDR3 loop: CASSARQGSYEQYF. CDR3 sequence (DNA): TGTGCCAGCAGTGCCCGACAGGGAAGCTACGAGCAGTACTTC.

This chain joins TRBV28 and TRBJ2-3, with a weak D call TRBD1 (6 bases). V was pared by 5 bases and J by 3 bases, with 12 bases between. The V gene's germline CDR1 is MDHEN and CDR2 SYDVKM. The CDR3 has 14 residues. The CDR3 coding sequence is TGTGCCAGCAGTAGACAGGTCCGGACAGATACGCAGTATTTT. Translation gives CASSRQVRTDTQYF.

The chain has TRBV29-1 and TRBJ1-1; D not certain. The V gene's germline CDR1 is SQVTM and CDR2 ANQGSEA. The CDR3 spans 8 residues. The V gene lost 6 bases and the J gene lost 6 bases, with 2 bases spanning the gap. CDR3 loop: CSVPEAFF. CDR3 coding DNA: TGCAGCGTCCCTGAAGCTTTCTTT.

This chain uses TRBV5-1 with TRBJ2-1; 9 nucleotides agree with TRBD2. This CDR3 is 16 amino acids long. CDR1 and CDR2 from the germline V gene are SGHRS and YFSETQ. V lost 4 bases, J lost 1 base, and 6 bases stayed unmatched. Written as DNA, the CDR3 is TGCGCCAGCAGCGCGGGACTAGCATATTCCTACAATGAGCAGTTCTTC. As protein: CASSAGLAYSYNEQFF. Using reference TRBV5-1 and TRBJ2-1 for the parts outside the CDR3, the full variable domain is KAGVTQTPRYLIKTRGQQVTLSCSPISGHRSVSWYQQTPGQGLQFLFEYFSETQRNKGNFPGRFSGRQFSNSRSEMNVSTLELGDSALYLCASSAGLAYSYNEQFFGPGTRLTVL.

The V and J genes are TRBV7-6 and TRBJ1-6; D unclear. The CDR3 runs 15 residues. Germline-derived CDR1 and CDR2 are SGHVS and FNYEAQ. Trimming left V 2 bases short and J 2 bases short, with 7 bases between. The DNA for the CDR3 is TGTGCCAGCAGCTTATCGAGAACCTATAATTCACCCCTCCACTTT. Translating gives CASSLSRTYNSPLHF. The full variable domain, with the rest looked up from reference TRBV7-6 and TRBJ1-6, is GAGVSQSPRYKVTKRGQDVALRCDPISGHVSLYWYRQALGQGPEFLTYFNYEAQQDKSGLPNDRFSAERPEGSISTLTIQRTEQRDSAMYRCASSLSRTYNSPLHFGNGTRLTVT.

This clonotype came up a few times. The chain joins TRBV6-1 to TRBJ2-5, with D possibly matching TRBD2 (6 bases). This CDR3 comprises 14 residues. Trimming took 7 bases from V and 2 from J, leaving 14 bases between them. Germline values: CDR1 MNHNS, CDR2 SASEGT. CDR3 bases: TGTGCCAGCACTGAGGACTACCTGCAAGAGACCCAGTACTTC. This gives the protein CASTEDYLQETQYF.

The V call is TRBV12-3 or TRBV12-4, the J call TRBJ2-3; the D gene is possibly TRBD1 (6 bases). Trimming shortened V by 1 base and J by 3 bases, and 14 bases separated the two germline ends. This CDR3 is 16 amino acids long. CDR3 bases: TGTGCCAGCAGTTTAGTAATAGGACAGAGAACAGATACGCAGTATTTT. The encoded protein is CASSLVIGQRTDTQYF.

This clonotype occurred once. The chain links TRBV2 to TRBJ1-1, with a weak D call TRBD1 (6 bases). V lost 10 bases to trimming and J lost 6 bases, with 15 bases between them. The CDR3 has 12 amino acids. The germline gives CDR1 SNHLY, CDR2 FYNNEI. The CDR3 DNA reads TGTGCCAATGACAAAAGGGGGTCTGAAGCTTTCTTT. It specifies CANDKRGSEAFF. The full variable domain, with the rest looked up from reference TRBV2 and TRBJ1-1, is EPEVTQTPSHQVTQMGQEVILRCVPISNHLYFYWYRQILGQKVEFLVSFYNNEISEKSEIFDDQFSVERPDGSNFTLKIRSTKLEDSAMYFCANDKRGSEAFFGQGTRLTVV.

The rearrangement uses TRBV4-2 and TRBJ2-3, with D possibly matching TRBD2 (7 bases). Germline CDR1 LGHNA, CDR2 YNFKEQ. The CDR3 has 20 residues. Trimming left V 1 base short and J 2 bases short, with 25 bases between. CDR3 coding DNA: TGTGCCAGCAGCCAAGCGCCGGGGGCGTTTTCTAGCGGACCCACAGATACGCAGTATTTT. Encoded protein: CASSQAPGAFSSGPTDTQYF.